This entry features one T cell receptor beta chain sequence. Methods used by the authors: Scientists estimated how many nucleated cells there were by amplifying reference gene primers. Repertoires were generated with immunoSEQ multiplex PCR, while TCRdb's copy carries only in-frame clones and drops some. The D gene and trimming were derived from the DNA, and the V and J assignments and clone size from that table. This sample yields tens of thousands of clones, of which 70% to 90% are seen a single time; about 5.3% belongs to the top ten. This sample was taken from a study of blood T cell repertoires in COVID-19. The length of the CDR3 is 15 residues. The germline gives CDR1 LGHDT, CDR2 YNNKEL (reference sequence). The ends were cut back, 4 bases at V and 1 base at J, with 13 bases in the middle.

This receptor was taken from a man in his 60s with acute or convalescent COVID-19. The genes are TRBV3-1 (or the pseudogene TRBV3-2) and TRBJ1-1, with unresolved D. The source material was peripheral blood. The CDR3 DNA reads as TGTGCCAGCAGCCCTTCAGAGGCCCCGAACACTGAAGCTTTCTTT. Its translation: CASSPSEAPNTEAFF.